This T cell receptor (beta chain) was captured by sequencing in a study of neoadjuvant anti-PD-1 for oral cavity cancer. Data came from immunoSEQ multiplex PCR; TCRdb stores just in-frame clones and leaves some out. This table holds more than 7,000 clones, 64% found once. This clone was picked up a small number of times. Time point given: after neoadjuvant nivolumab, at surgical resection. Patients were newly diagnosed with stage II-IVA oral cavity squamous cell carcinoma without prior systemic or radiation treatment. No culture or expansion preceded analysis of these blood cells. Between the trimmed V and J ends, which lost 1 base and 4 bases, there was a span of 17 bases. The CDR3 is 16 amino acids. Looked up from germline, CDR1 is SGHKS and CDR2 is YYEKEE (reference sequence).

The specimen comprised PBMCs, sampled after nivolumab (anti-PD-1) treatment. The chain recombines TRBV5-5 with TRBJ1-2, with D hard to call. The TCR was taken from a person aged 35 to 85 with oral cavity squamous cell carcinoma. The CDR3 DNA reads TGTGCCAGCAGCTTGTTCGGGCGGGGTCACGGCTATGGCTACACCTTC. It is translated as CASSLFGRGHGYGYTF.